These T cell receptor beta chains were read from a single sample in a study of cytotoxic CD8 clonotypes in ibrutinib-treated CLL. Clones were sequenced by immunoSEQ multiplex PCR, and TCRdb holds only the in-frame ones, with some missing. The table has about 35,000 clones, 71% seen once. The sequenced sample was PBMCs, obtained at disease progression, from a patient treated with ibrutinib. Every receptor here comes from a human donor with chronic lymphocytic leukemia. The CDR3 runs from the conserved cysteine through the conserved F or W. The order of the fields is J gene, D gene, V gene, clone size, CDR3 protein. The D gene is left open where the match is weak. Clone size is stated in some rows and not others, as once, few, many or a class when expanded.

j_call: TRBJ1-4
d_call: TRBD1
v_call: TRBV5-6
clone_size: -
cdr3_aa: CASSLTGDLEKLFF

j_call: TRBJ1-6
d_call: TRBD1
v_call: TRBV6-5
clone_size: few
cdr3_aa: CASSTGGGSPLHF

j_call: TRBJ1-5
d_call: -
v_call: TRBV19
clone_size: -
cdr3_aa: CASSGANQPQHF

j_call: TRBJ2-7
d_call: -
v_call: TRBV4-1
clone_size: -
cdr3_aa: CASSQQDSPSYEQYF

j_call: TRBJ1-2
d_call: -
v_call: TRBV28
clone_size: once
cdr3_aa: CASGPWGAYGYTF

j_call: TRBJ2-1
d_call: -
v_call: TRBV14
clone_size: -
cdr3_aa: CASSHIRGVFFNEQFF

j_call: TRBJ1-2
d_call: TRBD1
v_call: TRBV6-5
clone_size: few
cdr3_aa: CASRGQDYGYTF

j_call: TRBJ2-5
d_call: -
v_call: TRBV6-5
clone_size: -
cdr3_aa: CASSWIGTQYF

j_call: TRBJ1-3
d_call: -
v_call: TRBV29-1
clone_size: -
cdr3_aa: CSVGESSGNTIYF

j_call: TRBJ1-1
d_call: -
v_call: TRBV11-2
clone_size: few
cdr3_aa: CASSSREAFF

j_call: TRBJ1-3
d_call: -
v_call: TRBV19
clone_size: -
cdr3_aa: CASTPQPGNTIYF

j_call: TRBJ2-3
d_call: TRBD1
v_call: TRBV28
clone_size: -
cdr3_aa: CASSPRGTVTDTQYF

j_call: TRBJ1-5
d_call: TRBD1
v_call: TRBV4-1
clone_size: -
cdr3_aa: CASTTSPGGQPQHF

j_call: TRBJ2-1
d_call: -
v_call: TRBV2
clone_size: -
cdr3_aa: CASRTGPGVEQFF

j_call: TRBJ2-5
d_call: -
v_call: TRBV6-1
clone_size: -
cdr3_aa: CASSQGQALETQYF

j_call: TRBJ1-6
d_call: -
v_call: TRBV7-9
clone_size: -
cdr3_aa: CASQPGRGSPLHF

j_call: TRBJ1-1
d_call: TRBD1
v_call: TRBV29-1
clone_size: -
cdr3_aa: CSVGTGRDEAFF

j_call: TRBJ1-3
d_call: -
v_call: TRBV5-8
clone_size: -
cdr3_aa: CASSPVGSEGNTIYF

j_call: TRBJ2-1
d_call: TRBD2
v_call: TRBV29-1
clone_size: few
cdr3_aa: CSVEGTERGSYNEQFF

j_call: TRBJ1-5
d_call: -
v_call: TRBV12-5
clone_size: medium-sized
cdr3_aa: CASGNTNQPQHF

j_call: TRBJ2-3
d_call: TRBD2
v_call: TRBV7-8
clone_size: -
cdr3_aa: CASSLYGTSGGPRTDTQYF

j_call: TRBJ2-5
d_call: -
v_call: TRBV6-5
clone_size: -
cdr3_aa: CASSSRDSRGETQYF

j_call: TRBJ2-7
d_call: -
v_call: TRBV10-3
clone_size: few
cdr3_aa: CAASTTASVYEQYF

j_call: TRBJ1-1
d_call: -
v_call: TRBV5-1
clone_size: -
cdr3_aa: CASSSEGDGGGTEAFF

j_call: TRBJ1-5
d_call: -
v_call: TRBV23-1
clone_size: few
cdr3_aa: CASSTTDGGNQPQHF

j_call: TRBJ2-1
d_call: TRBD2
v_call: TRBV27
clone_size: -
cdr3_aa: CASSPKRLAGGLTYNEQFF

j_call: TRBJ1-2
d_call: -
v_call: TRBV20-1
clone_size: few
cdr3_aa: CSARSDYGYTF

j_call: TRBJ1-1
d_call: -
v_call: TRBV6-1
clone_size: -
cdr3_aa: CAMRRGNTEAFF

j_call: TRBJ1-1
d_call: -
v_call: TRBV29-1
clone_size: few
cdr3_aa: CSVEMTPNTEAFF

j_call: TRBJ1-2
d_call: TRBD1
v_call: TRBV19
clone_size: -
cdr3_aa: CASSPRTGLGLSYTF

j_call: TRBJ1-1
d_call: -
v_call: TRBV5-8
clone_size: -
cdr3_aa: CACPRYTEAFF

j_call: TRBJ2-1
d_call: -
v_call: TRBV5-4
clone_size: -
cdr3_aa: CASSLAIPRDAEQFF

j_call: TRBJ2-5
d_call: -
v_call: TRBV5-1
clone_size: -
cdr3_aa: CASSSQETQYF

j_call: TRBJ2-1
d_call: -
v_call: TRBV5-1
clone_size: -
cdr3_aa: CASSLADNEQFF

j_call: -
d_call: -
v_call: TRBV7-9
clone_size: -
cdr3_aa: CASSPSGPPYEQYF

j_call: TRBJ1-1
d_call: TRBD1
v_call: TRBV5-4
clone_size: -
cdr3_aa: CASSYGTGRETEAFF

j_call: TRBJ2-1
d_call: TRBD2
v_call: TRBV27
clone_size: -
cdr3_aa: CASSLGTSGGHYNEQFF

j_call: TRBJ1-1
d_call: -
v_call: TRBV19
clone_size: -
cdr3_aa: CASSILWGRGNTEAFF

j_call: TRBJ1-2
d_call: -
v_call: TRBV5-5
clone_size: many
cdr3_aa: CASSLPSARRYGYTF

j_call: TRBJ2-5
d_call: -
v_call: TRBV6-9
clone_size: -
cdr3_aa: CASRTPPDGQETQYF

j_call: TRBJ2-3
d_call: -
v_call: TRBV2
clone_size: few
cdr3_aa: CASTRDPRDTQYF

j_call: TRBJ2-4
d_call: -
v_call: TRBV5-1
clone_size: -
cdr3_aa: CASSLDAGLAKNIQYF

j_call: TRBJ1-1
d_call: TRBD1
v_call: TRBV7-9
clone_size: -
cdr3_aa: CASSSSGTENEAFF

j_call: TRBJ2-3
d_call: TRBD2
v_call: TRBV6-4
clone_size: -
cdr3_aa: CASSDSTSGGDTQYF

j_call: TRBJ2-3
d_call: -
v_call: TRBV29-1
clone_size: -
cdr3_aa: CSVADGGTDTQYF

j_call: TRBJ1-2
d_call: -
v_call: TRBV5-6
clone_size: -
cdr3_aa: CASGPPTRNYGYTF

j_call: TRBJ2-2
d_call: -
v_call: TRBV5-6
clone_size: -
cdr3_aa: CASSFRRATGELFF

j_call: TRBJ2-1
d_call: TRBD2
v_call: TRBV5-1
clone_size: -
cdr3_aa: CASRLGGSGGRNEQFF

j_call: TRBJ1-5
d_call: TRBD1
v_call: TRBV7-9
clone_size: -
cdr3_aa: CATTGQGNQPQHF

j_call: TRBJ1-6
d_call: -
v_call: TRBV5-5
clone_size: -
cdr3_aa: CASSWGGQLDSPLHF

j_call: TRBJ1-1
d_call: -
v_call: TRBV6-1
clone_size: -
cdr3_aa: CASSEGVGVRAFF

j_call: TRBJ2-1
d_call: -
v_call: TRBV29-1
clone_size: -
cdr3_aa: CSVRPYNEQFF

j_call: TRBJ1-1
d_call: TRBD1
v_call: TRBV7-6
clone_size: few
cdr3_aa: CASSWDRGLLKNTEAFF

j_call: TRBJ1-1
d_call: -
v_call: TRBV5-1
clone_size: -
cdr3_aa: CASSLVAGGATEAFF

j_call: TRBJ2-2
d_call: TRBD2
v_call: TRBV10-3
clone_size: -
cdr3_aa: CAIKAGGGTGELFF